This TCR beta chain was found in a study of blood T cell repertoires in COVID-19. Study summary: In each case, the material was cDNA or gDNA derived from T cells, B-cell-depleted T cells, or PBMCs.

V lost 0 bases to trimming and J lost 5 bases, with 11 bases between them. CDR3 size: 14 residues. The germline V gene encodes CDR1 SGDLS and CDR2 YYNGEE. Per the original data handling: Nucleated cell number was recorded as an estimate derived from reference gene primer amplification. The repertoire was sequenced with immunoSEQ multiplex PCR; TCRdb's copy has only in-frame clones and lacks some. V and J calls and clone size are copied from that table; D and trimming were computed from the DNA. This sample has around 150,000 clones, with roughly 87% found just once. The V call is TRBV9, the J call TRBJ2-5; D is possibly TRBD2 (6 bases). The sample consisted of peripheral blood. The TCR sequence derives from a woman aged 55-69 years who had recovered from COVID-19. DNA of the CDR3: TGTGCCAGCAGCGTAGGTTGGGGGGACGAGACCCAGTACTTC. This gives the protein CASSVGWGDETQYF.